These T cell receptor beta chains were read from a single sample in a study of blood T cell repertoires in COVID-19. Data came from immunoSEQ multiplex PCR; TCRdb stores just in-frame clones and leaves some out. The table records 52,000 or so clones, 83% of them present only once. Sequencing was done on a sample of peripheral blood. Source of these receptors: a man in his forties or fifties with acute or convalescent COVID-19. The CDR3 runs from the conserved cysteine through the conserved F or W. The D gene is left open where the match is weak. Clone size is stated in some rows and not others, as once, few, many or a class when expanded.

TRBV4-1	NA	TRBJ2-7	NA	CASSQGGGEYEQYF	TGCGCCAGCAGCCAAGGCGGGGGCGAATACGAGCAGTACTTC
TRBV11-2	TRBD1	TRBJ2-1	NA	CASSLARQGKNEQFF	TGTGCCAGCAGCTTAGCGCGACAGGGGAAAAATGAGCAGTTCTTC
TRBV5-4	NA	TRBJ2-7	NA	CASSLEDGTRESYEQYF	TGTGCCAGCAGCTTGGAAGACGGGACAAGGGAGTCCTACGAGCAGTACTTC
TRBV10-1	NA	TRBJ2-5	NA	CASSDGETQYF	TGCGCCAGCAGTGACGGAGAGACCCAGTACTTC
TRBV11-3	NA	TRBJ2-1	NA	CASSLSVGRPTYNEQFF	TGTGCCAGCAGCTTATCGGTTGGGCGACCGACCTACAATGAGCAGTTCTTC
TRBV5-5	NA	TRBJ1-2	NA	CASSSDSVYGYTF	TGTGCCAGCAGTTCCGACAGCGTCTATGGCTACACCTTC
TRBV24-1	TRBD1	TRBJ1-4	NA	CATSDSGQGGKLFF	TGTGCCACCAGTGATTCGGGACAGGGAGGAAAACTGTTTTTT
TRBV12-3/TRBV12-4	TRBD1	TRBJ1-1	NA	CASSRQGTEAFF	TGTGCCAGCAGTCGACAGGGCACTGAAGCTTTCTTT
TRBV19	NA	TRBJ1-4	few	CASSIHVVEAEKLFF	TGTGCCAGTAGTATCCATGTCGTCGAGGCTGAAAAACTGTTTTTT
TRBV5-5	NA	TRBJ1-2	once	CASSLDTANYGYTF	TGTGCCAGCAGCTTGGACACCGCTAACTATGGCTACACCTTC
TRBV14	NA	TRBJ2-6	few	CASSFQFSGANVLTF	TGTGCCAGCAGCTTTCAGTTCTCTGGGGCCAACGTCCTGACTTTC
TRBV5-8	TRBD1	TRBJ2-1	NA	CASSLRVTGAYNEQFF	TGTGCCAGCAGCTTAAGGGTAACAGGGGCTTACAATGAGCAGTTCTTC
TRBV18	NA	TRBJ1-1	NA	CASSPSSGTEAFF	TGTGCCAGCTCACCTTCAAGCGGCACTGAAGCTTTCTTT
TRBV30	TRBD1	TRBJ1-6	NA	CAWSTGDNSPLHF	TGTGCCTGGAGTACAGGGGATAATTCACCCCTCCACTTT
TRBV19	TRBD1	TRBJ1-1	once	CASRSTGTNTEAFF	TGTGCCAGTAGATCGACAGGGACAAACACTGAAGCTTTCTTT
TRBV4-2	NA	TRBJ2-7	NA	CASSQPLSGEQYF	TGTGCCAGCAGCCAACCCTTGAGCGGTGAGCAGTACTTC
TRBV19	NA	TRBJ1-1	NA	CATRRGGASRTEAFF	TGTGCCACCCGACGGGGGGGCGCGAGTCGGACTGAAGCTTTCTTT
TRBV3-1/TRBV3-2	TRBD2	TRBJ2-1	NA	CASSQAVGGGAWEQFF	TGTGCCAGCAGCCAAGCCGTGGGCGGGGGGGCATGGGAGCAGTTCTTC
TRBV15	TRBD2	TRBJ2-1	NA	CATSRDRRTSGVHNEQFF	TGTGCCACCAGCAGAGATAGGAGGACTAGCGGTGTTCATAATGAGCAGTTCTTC
TRBV19	NA	TRBJ1-4	once	CASSPRVGKLFF	TGTGCCAGTAGCCCCAGGGTAGGAAAACTGTTTTTT
TRBV27	TRBD1	TRBJ1-1	few	CASRTRGQGITEAFF	TGTGCCAGCAGAACAAGGGGACAGGGGATCACTGAAGCTTTCTTT
TRBV7-7	TRBD1	TRBJ2-7	NA	CASSLGTGLSEQYF	TGTGCCAGCAGCTTGGGGACAGGACTGAGCGAGCAGTACTTC
TRBV19	TRBD1	TRBJ1-4	once	CASAGQGYEKLFF	TGTGCCAGTGCAGGACAGGGGTATGAAAAACTGTTTTTT
TRBV10-3	TRBD1	TRBJ1-1	NA	CAISDPRNRGANNWAFF	TGTGCCATCAGTGATCCCAGGAACAGGGGAGCAAACAATTGGGCTTTCTTT
TRBV24-1	NA	TRBJ1-5	NA	CATSAQNQPQHF	TGTGCCACCAGTGCACAGAATCAGCCCCAGCATTTT
TRBV7-9	NA	TRBJ1-1	NA	CASSLTGLNTEAFF	TGTGCCAGCAGCTTAACAGGATTGAACACTGAAGCTTTCTTT
TRBV19	NA	TRBJ2-3	NA	CASSMDLVDTQYF	TGTGCCAGTAGTATGGACTTGGTAGATACGCAGTATTTT
TRBV6-5	NA	TRBJ1-1	few	CASTRQINTEAFF	TGTGCCAGCACGAGACAGATAAACACTGAAGCTTTCTTT
TRBV7-2	TRBD2	TRBJ2-3	NA	CASSLERGGLGTDTQYF	TGTGCCAGCAGCTTGGAACGGGGGGGCCTAGGCACAGATACGCAGTATTTT
TRBV6-5	NA	TRBJ1-3	NA	CATRRESGNTIYF	TGTGCCACCCGCAGGGAATCTGGAAACACCATATATTTT
TRBV27	NA	TRBJ2-7	NA	CASSLQRPAPYEQYF	TGTGCCAGCAGTTTACAGAGGCCAGCTCCCTACGAGCAGTACTTC
TRBV18	NA	TRBJ1-6	NA	CASSPQAPTNNSPLHF	TGTGCCAGCTCACCACAAGCCCCCACCAATAATTCACCCCTCCACTTT
TRBV9	NA	TRBJ1-1	NA	CASSVGSSLSMNTEAFF	TGTGCCAGCAGCGTAGGTAGCTCGTTATCCATGAACACTGAAGCTTTCTTT
TRBV7-2	TRBD2	TRBJ2-4	NA	CASSTGAGAYIQYF	TGTGCCAGCAGTACAGGAGCGGGGGCGTACATTCAGTACTTC
TRBV7-9	NA	TRBJ1-2	NA	CASSLTHQINYGYTF	TGTGCCAGCAGCTTAACCCACCAGATTAACTATGGCTACACCTTC
TRBV11-2	NA	TRBJ2-7	NA	CASSLLSSREQYF	TGTGCCAGCAGCTTACTGAGTAGCCGGGAGCAGTACTTC
TRBV5-1	NA	TRBJ1-4	NA	CASGLLGSTNEKLFF	TGCGCCAGCGGACTCCTTGGGAGTACTAATGAAAAACTGTTTTTT
TRBV3-1/TRBV3-2	NA	TRBJ1-6	NA	CASSPHQGDNSPLHF	TGTGCCAGCAGCCCCCACCAGGGCGATAATTCACCCCTCCACTTT
TRBV11-2	NA	TRBJ1-6	NA	CASSTDLSYNSPLHF	TGTGCCAGCAGCACTGATCTCTCCTATAATTCACCCCTCCACTTT
TRBV10-3	NA	TRBJ1-2	NA	CAISGSLLYGYTF	TGTGCCATCAGTGGGTCTCTTCTCTATGGCTACACCTTC
TRBV3-1/TRBV3-2	TRBD2	TRBJ2-1	NA	CASSPYAKRLAGSYNEQFF	TGTGCCAGCAGCCCGTATGCGAAAAGGCTAGCGGGGTCCTACAATGAGCAGTTCTTC
TRBV11-3	TRBD2	TRBJ2-1	once	CASSSLPSGMGNEQFF	TGTGCCAGCAGCTCCCTGCCTAGCGGGATGGGAAATGAGCAGTTCTTC
TRBV5-1	TRBD2	TRBJ2-3	NA	CASSLTTSGVGTDTQYF	TGCGCCAGCAGCTTGACAACTAGCGGGGTGGGCACAGATACGCAGTATTTT
TRBV7-9	NA	TRBJ2-5	NA	CASSLIGGSGGETQYF	TGTGCCAGCAGCTTAATAGGAGGGAGTGGAGGAGAGACCCAGTACTTC
TRBV29-1	NA	TRBJ2-5	NA	CSAGAGAGETQYF	TGCAGCGCCGGCGCAGGGGCAGGAGAGACCCAGTACTTC
TRBV5-1	NA	TRBJ2-2	NA	CASSPRRATGTGELFF	TGCGCCAGCAGCCCAAGGAGGGCTACTGGGACCGGGGAGCTGTTTTTT
TRBV10-3	TRBD2	TRBJ2-1	few	CAISDPASGRSNEQFF	TGTGCCATCAGTGACCCCGCTAGCGGGAGGTCCAATGAGCAGTTCTTC
TRBV5-6	TRBD2	TRBJ2-2	NA	CASSSALATVRGELFF	TGTGCCAGCAGCTCAGCACTAGCGACGGTCCGCGGGGAGCTGTTTTTT
TRBV3-1/TRBV3-2	TRBD1	TRBJ1-2	NA	CASSQEDRSGGYTF	TGTGCCAGCAGCCAAGAGGACAGGTCAGGGGGCTACACCTTC
TRBV5-1	TRBD1	TRBJ2-1	NA	CASSWNPGGPYNEQFF	TGCGCCAGCAGCTGGAACCCAGGGGGTCCCTACAATGAGCAGTTCTTC
TRBV7-6	TRBD2	TRBJ2-2	NA	CASSLVSGRLNTGELFF	TGTGCCAGCAGCTTAGTTAGCGGGAGGCTGAACACCGGGGAGCTGTTTTTT
TRBV7-2	TRBD1	TRBJ1-1	NA	CASSLGGQGRFTEAFF	TGTGCCAGCAGCTTGGGGGGACAGGGGAGGTTTACTGAAGCTTTCTTT
TRBV7-9	NA	TRBJ2-7	medium-sized	CASSRRAYEQYF	TGTGCCAGCAGCCGACGGGCCTACGAGCAGTACTTC
TRBV7-2	NA	TRBJ2-3	once	CASSQSSHDTQYF	TGTGCCAGCAGCCAATCCTCACACGATACGCAGTATTTT
TRBV2	TRBD2	TRBJ2-3	NA	CASSAERGPTDTQYF	TGTGCCAGCAGTGCAGAGCGGGGACCCACAGATACGCAGTATTTT
TRBV27	NA	TRBJ1-3	NA	CASSLQGRTGNTIYF	TGTGCCAGCAGTTTACAGGGGAGAACTGGAAACACCATATATTTT
TRBV7-2	TRBD2	TRBJ2-1	NA	CASSFGTSGLYNEQFF	TGTGCCAGCAGCTTCGGGACTAGCGGGCTTTACAATGAGCAGTTCTTC
TRBV6-5	TRBD1	TRBJ1-2	NA	CASRGGTGDYGYTF	TGTGCCAGCAGAGGGGGGACAGGGGACTATGGCTACACCTTC
TRBV6-4	NA	TRBJ2-3	few	CASAAGGTDTQYF	TGTGCCAGCGCGGCCGGTGGCACAGATACGCAGTATTTT
TRBV5-1	NA	TRBJ1-1	NA	CASAFSNMNTEAFF	TGCGCCAGCGCCTTTAGCAACATGAACACTGAAGCTTTCTTT